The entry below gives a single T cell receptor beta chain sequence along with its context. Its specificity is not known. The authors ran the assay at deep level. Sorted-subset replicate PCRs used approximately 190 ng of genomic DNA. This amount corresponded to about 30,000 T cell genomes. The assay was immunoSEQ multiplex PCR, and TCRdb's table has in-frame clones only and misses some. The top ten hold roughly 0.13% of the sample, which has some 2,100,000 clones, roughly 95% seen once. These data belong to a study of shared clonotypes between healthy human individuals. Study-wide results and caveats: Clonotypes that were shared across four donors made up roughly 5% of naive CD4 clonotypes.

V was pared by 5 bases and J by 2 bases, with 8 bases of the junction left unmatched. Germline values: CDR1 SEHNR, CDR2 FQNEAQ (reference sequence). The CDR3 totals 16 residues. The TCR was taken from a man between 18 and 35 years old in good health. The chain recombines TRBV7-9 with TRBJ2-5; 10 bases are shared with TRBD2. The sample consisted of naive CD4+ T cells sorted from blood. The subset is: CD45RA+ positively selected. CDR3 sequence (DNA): TGTGCCAGCAGCCTTCCTAAGACTAGCGGGCAAGAGACCCAGTACTTC. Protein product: CASSLPKTSGQETQYF.